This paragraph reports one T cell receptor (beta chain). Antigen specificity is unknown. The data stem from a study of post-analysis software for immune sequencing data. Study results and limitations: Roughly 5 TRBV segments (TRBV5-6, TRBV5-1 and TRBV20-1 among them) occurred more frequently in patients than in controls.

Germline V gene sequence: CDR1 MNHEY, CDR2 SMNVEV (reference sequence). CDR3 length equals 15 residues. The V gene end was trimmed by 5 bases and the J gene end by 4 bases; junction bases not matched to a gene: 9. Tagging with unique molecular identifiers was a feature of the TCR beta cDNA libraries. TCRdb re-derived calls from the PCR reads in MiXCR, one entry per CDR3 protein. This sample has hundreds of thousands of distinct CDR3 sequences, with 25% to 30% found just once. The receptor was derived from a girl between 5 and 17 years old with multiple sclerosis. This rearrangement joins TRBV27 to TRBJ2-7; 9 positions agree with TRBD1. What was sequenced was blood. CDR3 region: CASSLHGQGKYEQYF. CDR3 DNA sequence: TGTGCCAGCAGTCTGCACGGACAGGGGAAATACGAGCAGTACTTC.